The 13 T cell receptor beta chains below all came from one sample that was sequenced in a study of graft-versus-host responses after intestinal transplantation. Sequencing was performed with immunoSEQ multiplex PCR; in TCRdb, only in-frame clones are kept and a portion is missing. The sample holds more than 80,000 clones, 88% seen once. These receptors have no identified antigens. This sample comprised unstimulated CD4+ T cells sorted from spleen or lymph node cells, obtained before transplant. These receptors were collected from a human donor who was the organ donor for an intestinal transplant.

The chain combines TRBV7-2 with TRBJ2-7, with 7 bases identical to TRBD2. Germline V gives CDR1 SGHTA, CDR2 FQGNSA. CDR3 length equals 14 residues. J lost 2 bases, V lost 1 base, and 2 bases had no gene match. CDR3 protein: CASSLVGTTYEQYF. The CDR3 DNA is TGTGCCAGCAGCTTAGTCGGGACTACCTACGAGCAGTACTTC.

Here the CDR3 DNA reads TGTGCCAGCAGCCAAGGTGATGGGAGTACCAACTACGAGCAGTACTTC. Amino acid sequence: CASSQGDGSTNYEQYF. J is TRBJ2-7 and V is TRBV4-2; D may be TRBD2 (5 bases). With 1 base removed from V and 3 bases from J, the gap between germline ends came to 16 bases. There are 16 residues in the CDR3. Germline CDR1 reads LGHNA; CDR2 reads YNFKEQ.

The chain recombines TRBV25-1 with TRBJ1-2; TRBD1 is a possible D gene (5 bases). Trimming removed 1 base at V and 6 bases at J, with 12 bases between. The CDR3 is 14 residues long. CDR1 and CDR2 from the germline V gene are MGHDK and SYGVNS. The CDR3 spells CASSESYRWDGYTF. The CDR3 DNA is TGTGCCAGCAGTGAATCTTACAGGTGGGATGGCTACACCTTC.

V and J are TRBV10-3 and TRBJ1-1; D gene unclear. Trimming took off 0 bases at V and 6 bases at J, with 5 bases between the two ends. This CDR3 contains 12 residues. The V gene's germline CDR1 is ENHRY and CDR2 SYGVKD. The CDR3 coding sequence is TGTGCCATCAGTGAGTCCCCTCCTGAAGCTTTCTTT. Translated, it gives CAISESPPEAFF.

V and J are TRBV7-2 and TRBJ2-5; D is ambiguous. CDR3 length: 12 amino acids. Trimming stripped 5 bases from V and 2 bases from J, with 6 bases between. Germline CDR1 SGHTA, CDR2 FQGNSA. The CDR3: CASSAIQETQYF. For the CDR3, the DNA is TGTGCCAGCAGCGCTATTCAAGAGACCCAGTACTTC.

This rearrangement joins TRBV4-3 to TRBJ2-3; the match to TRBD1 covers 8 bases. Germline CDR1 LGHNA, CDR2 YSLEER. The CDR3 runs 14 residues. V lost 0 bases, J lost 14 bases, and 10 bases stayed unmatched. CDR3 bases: TGCGCCAGCAGCCAAGATTCCGGGCAGGGGGCACCGTATTTT. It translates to CASSQDSGQGAPYF.

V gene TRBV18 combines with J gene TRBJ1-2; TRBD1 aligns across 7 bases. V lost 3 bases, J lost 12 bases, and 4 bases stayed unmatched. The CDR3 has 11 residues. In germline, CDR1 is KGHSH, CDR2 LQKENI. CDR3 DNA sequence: TGTGCCAGCTCACCTGACAGGGCAAACACCTTC. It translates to CASSPDRANTF. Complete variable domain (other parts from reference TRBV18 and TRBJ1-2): NAGVMQNPRHLVRRRGQEARLRCSPMKGHSHVYWYRQLPEEGLKFMVYLQKENIIDESGMPKERFSAEFPKEGPSILRIQQVVRGDSAAYFCASSPDRANTFGSGTRLTVV.

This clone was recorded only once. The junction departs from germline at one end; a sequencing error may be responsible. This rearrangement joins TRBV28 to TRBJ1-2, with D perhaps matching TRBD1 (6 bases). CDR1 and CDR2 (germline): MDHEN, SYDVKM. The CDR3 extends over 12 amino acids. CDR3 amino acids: CTSSLSTGRDTF. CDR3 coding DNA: TGTACCAGCAGTTTATCGACAGGTCGAGACACCTTC.

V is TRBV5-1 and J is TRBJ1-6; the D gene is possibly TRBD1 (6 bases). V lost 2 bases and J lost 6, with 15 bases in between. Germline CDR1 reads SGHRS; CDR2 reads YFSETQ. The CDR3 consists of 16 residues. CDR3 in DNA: TGCGCCAGCAGCTTAACAGGGTTTGGGGTTAATTCACCCCTCCACTTT. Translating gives CASSLTGFGVNSPLHF.

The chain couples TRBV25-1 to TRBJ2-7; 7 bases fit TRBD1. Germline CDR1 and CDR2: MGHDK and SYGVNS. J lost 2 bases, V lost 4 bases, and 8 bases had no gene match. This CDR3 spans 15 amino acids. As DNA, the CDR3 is TGTGCCAGCAGTGGTGGCCAGGGGGTCCCCTACGAGCAGTACTTC. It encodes CASSGGQGVPYEQYF.

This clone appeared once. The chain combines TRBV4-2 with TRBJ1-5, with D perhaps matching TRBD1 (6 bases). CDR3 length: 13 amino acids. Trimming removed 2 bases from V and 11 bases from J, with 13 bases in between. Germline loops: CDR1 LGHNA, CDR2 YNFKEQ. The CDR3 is CASSQSRGGSQHF. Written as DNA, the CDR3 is TGTGCCAGCAGCCAAAGCCGGGGGGGCTCCCAGCATTTT.

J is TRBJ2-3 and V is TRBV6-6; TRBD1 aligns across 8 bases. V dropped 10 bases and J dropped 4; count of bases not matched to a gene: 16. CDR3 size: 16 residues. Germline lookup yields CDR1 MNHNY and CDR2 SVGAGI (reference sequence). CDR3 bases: TGTGCCATCCAGGGGAATCAGGGGGCGCCCGCAGATACGCAGTATTTT. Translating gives CAIQGNQGAPADTQYF.

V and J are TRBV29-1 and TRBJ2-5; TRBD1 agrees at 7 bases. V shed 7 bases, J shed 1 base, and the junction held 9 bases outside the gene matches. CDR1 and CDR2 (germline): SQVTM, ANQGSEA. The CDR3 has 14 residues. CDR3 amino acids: CSAQRGQAQETQYF. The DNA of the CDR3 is TGCAGCGCCCAAAGGGGGCAGGCCCAAGAGACCCAGTACTTC.